These 30 T cell receptor beta chains originate from one sample sequenced in a study of blood T cells in healthy people across ages. Combining a sample-barcoded 5' primer with a J-beta primer mix, a second PCR ran for about 7 to 11 cycles. TCRdb reprocessed the 5' RACE reads via MiXCR and lists one record per CDR3 protein. Of more than 1,400,000 distinct CDR3 sequences in the sample, around 42% were seen once. Sequenced material: blood. All receptors derive from a woman younger than 35 in good health.

Only a few counts were recorded for this clonotype. The rearrangement joins TRBV7-2 to TRBJ2-7; TRBD2 aligns across 7 bases. Germline lookup yields CDR1 SGHTA and CDR2 FQGNSA. This CDR3 spans 14 amino acids. The ends lost 5 bases at V and 10 bases at J; junction bases unmatched: 14. The CDR3 loop is CASSPVEGGPLQYF. CDR3 sequence (DNA): TGTGCCAGCAGCCCCGTGGAGGGAGGGCCATTACAGTACTTC.

The CDR3 nucleotides read TGTGCCAGCAGGGCCATTGTTGGACAGGGGGCTTTATCCGGGGAGCTGTTTTTT. It yields the protein CASRAIVGQGALSGELFF. The chain has TRBV28 and TRBJ2-2, with 11 nucleotides matching TRBD1. V lost 6 bases to trimming and J lost 6 bases; unmatched junction nucleotides: 15. The CDR3 is made up of 18 amino acids. Germline loops: CDR1 MDHEN, CDR2 SYDVKM.

The chain has TRBV9 and TRBJ1-2, with unresolved D. The CDR3 consists of 17 residues. The V gene's germline CDR1 is SGDLS and CDR2 YYNGEE. Trimming shortened V by 0 bases and J by 0 bases, and 15 bases separated the two germline ends. The CDR3 DNA reads TGTGCCAGCAGCGTAGGACTCTCGGCCATCGCTAACTATGGCTACACCTTC. It encodes CASSVGLSAIANYGYTF.

V gene TRBV11-2 combines with J gene TRBJ1-2, with 12 nucleotides matching TRBD1. This CDR3 has 16 amino acids. Germline assignment: CDR1 SGHAT and CDR2 FQNNGV. J lost 7 bases, V lost 5 bases, and 11 bases had no gene match. CDR3 residues: CASSRDRGRHFPGYTF. As DNA, the CDR3 is TGTGCCAGCAGCCGGGACAGGGGGCGTCATTTTCCTGGCTACACCTTC.

The chain couples TRBV20-1 to TRBJ1-1, with D uncertain. The CDR3 totals 13 residues. V was clipped by 2 bases and J by 0 bases, with 7 bases between them. Germline V lookup: CDR1 DFQATT, CDR2 SNEGSKA (reference sequence). The CDR3 spells CSARMGMNTEAFF. The DNA of the CDR3 is TGCAGTGCTAGAATGGGCATGAACACTGAAGCTTTCTTT.

The V call is TRBV27, the J call TRBJ1-5, with TRBD1 matching 10 bases. CDR3 length equals 17 residues. Losses at the gene ends were 5 bases for V and 5 bases for J; bases not matched to a gene: 12. Germline values: CDR1 MNHEY, CDR2 SMNVEV (reference sequence). The CDR3 DNA reads TGTGCCAGCAGTACTCTATACCGGGACAGGGGATATCAGCCCCAGCATTTT. Its translation is CASSTLYRDRGYQPQHF.

The CDR3 coding sequence is TGCAGTGCCCTACTGACTAGCGGGAGAGTAGATACGCAGTATTTT. This translates into CSALLTSGRVDTQYF. The chain combines TRBV20-1 with TRBJ2-3; TRBD2 matches 12 bases. The CDR3 spans 15 residues. J gave up 5 bases and V 6 bases, and 9 bases lay outside the gene matches. Germline CDR1 is DFQATT and CDR2 is SNEGSKA (reference sequence).

This chain connects TRBV7-3 to TRBJ2-7, with TRBD2 identical over 10 bases. V was pared by 5 bases and J by 2 bases, with 9 bases of the junction left unmatched. Germline V gene sequence: CDR1 SGHTA, CDR2 FQGTGA. The CDR3 loop spans 16 amino acids. CDR3 DNA sequence: TGTGCCAGCAGCCTCGTAGCGGGGGGCCGCACCTACGAGCAGTACTTC. Its protein product is CASSLVAGGRTYEQYF.

V usage is TRBV28 and J usage is TRBJ2-1, with 7 positions matching TRBD2. The V gene end was trimmed by 7 bases and the J gene end by 10 bases; junction bases not matched to a gene: 10. Germline lookup yields CDR1 MDHEN and CDR2 SYDVKM. The CDR3 has 13 residues. CDR3 bases: TGTGCCAGCACCCTTAGCGGGTTGCGAGAGCAGTTCTTC. Amino acids: CASTLSGLREQFF.

The V and J genes are TRBV6-2 or TRBV6-3 and TRBJ2-3; D could derive from TRBD1 or TRBD2 (5 bases each). The V gene's germline CDR1 is MNHEY and CDR2 SVGEGT. The CDR3 is 15 amino acids. Trimming shortened V by 2 bases and J by 2 bases, and 11 bases separated the two germline ends. The chain's CDR3 is CASSYGGWVTDTQYF. For the CDR3, the DNA is TGTGCCAGCAGTTACGGGGGTTGGGTCACAGATACGCAGTATTTT.

The V and J genes are TRBV4-1 and TRBJ2-5, with 9 bases matching TRBD1. The end of the DNA is better explained by TRBJ2-7, so the J call may be wrong. Germline loops: CDR1 MGHRA, CDR2 YSYEKL. The CDR3 contains 15 residues. CDR3 protein: CASSHRGTGNYEQYF. CDR3 coding DNA: TGCGCCAGCAGCCATCGCGGGACAGGGAACTACGAGCAGTACTTC.

This clonotype was observed a few times. The CDR3, as DNA: TGCAGTGCTAGAGGATTGTGGCTCGGGACTAGCGGGGGCCGAAGCACAGATACGCAGTATTTT. Amino acid sequence: CSARGLWLGTSGGRSTDTQYF. This chain links TRBV20-1 with TRBJ2-3; 14 bases line up with TRBD2. The CDR3 spans 21 residues. V was clipped by 1 base and J by 0 bases; unmatched bases: 15. Germline V CDR1 and CDR2: DFQATT, SNEGSKA (reference sequence).

The chain is built from TRBV20-1 and TRBJ2-2; TRBD2 is a possible D gene (6 bases). This CDR3 has 13 residues. Trimming removed 8 bases at V and 6 bases at J, with 16 bases between. The V gene's germline CDR1 is DFQATT and CDR2 SNEGSKA (reference sequence). CDR3 bases: TGCAGTACCGCGACGGGGACTCCCGGGGAGCTGTTTTTT. Translated, it gives CSTATGTPGELFF.

V is TRBV29-1 and J is TRBJ1-1; D gene ambiguous. V was cut by 5 bases and J by 7 bases, with 17 bases left in between. Germline CDR1 SQVTM, CDR2 ANQGSEA. This CDR3 comprises 13 residues. The CDR3 sequence: CSVPRGGKHEAFF. CDR3 sequence (DNA): TGCAGCGTTCCGCGAGGAGGGAAGCATGAAGCTTTCTTT.

V gene TRBV9 combines with J gene TRBJ2-3; 11 bases are a match to TRBD2. Germline loops: CDR1 SGDLS, CDR2 YYNGEE. Trimming removed 0 bases from V and 2 bases from J; junction bases left unmatched: 5. The CDR3 length is 17 residues. The CDR3 DNA sequence: TGTGCCAGCAGCGTAGAACTAGCGGGAGACTACACAGATACGCAGTATTTT. It translates to CASSVELAGDYTDTQYF. Based on the CDR3 plus reference TRBV9 and TRBJ2-3, the full variable domain is DSGVTQTPKHLITATGQRVTLRCSPRSGDLSVYWYQQSLDQGLQFLIQYYNGEERAKGNILERFSAQQFPDLHSELNLSSLELGDSALYFCASSVELAGDYTDTQYFGPGTRLTVL.

Notes on this clonotype: With a much larger clone just one base away, this may be a read error. This sequence joins TRBV29-1 and TRBJ2-5, with D unresolved. The V gene's germline CDR1 is SQVTM and CDR2 ANQGSEA. The CDR3 is 11 amino acids. The V gene lost 7 bases and the J gene lost 11 bases, with 17 bases spanning the gap. DNA of the CDR3: TGCAGCGGACTCCATATCCATGAGCAGTACTTC. This encodes CSGLHIHEQYF.

The rearrangement joins TRBV4-1 to TRBJ2-2; TRBD1 matches at 8 bases. CDR1 is MGHRA and CDR2 is YSYEKL in the germline V gene. Trimming cost V 2 bases and J 2 bases; bases outside gene matches: 10. The CDR3 has 18 amino acids. The CDR3 here is CASSQPQGGPLNTGELFF. The CDR3 DNA follows: TGCGCCAGCAGCCAACCACAGGGGGGCCCCCTAAACACCGGGGAGCTGTTTTTT.

V usage is TRBV7-3 and J usage is TRBJ2-7; no clear D gene. The length of the CDR3 is 13 residues. The germline CDR1 and CDR2 sequences are SGHTA and FQGTGA. The V end was cut by 2 bases, the J end by 5 bases, with 10 bases between. The CDR3: CASSLSRRHEQYF. The DNA for the CDR3 is TGTGCCAGCAGCTTATCCAGGCGACACGAGCAGTACTTC.

The chain links TRBV20-1 to TRBJ1-1; no firm D call. The CDR3 has 11 residues. The germline V gene encodes CDR1 DFQATT and CDR2 SNEGSKA (reference sequence). The CDR3 DNA reads TGCTCTAGGGAGGTGAACACTGAAGCTTTCTTT. This gives the protein CSREVNTEAFF.

J is TRBJ2-1 and V is TRBV12-3 or TRBV12-4; D is unresolved. This CDR3 spans 12 amino acids. The V gene lost 3 bases and the J gene lost 13 bases, with 13 bases spanning the gap. The DNA for the CDR3 is TGTGCCAGCAGTTTTGACGTGGAGACCCAGTTCTTC. This codes for CASSFDVETQFF.

This clonotype was seen a few times. V gene TRBV4-1 combines with J gene TRBJ2-1; a possible D gene is TRBD2 (6 bases). CDR1 and CDR2 (germline): MGHRA, YSYEKL. The CDR3 is made up of 19 amino acids. V was shortened by 1 base and J by 3 bases, with 22 bases between the two germline ends. CDR3 loop: CASSQGPLGRDRFYNEQFF. The CDR3, as DNA: TGCGCCAGCAGCCAAGGCCCCCTGGGGCGGGACCGCTTCTACAATGAGCAGTTCTTC.

The V and J genes are TRBV7-2 and TRBJ1-1; no clear D. Trimming stripped 5 bases from V and 1 base from J, with 17 bases between. CDR3 size: 16 residues. Germline V lookup: CDR1 SGHTA, CDR2 FQGNSA. The CDR3 DNA reads TGTGCCAGCAGCATACGTCTCCTTTCAGGGAACACTGAAGCTTTCTTT. This codes for CASSIRLLSGNTEAFF.

This clonotype turned up a few times. The chain combines TRBV7-2 with TRBJ1-6, with TRBD1 matching 7 bases. CDR1 SGHTA and CDR2 FQGNSA come from the germline V gene. The V gene end was trimmed by 4 bases and the J gene end by 6 bases; junction bases not matched to a gene: 12. The CDR3 is 17 amino acids. The CDR3 coding sequence is TGTGCCAGCAGCTCGAAAACTACAGGGGTCCGTAATTCACCCCTCCACTTT. This translates into CASSSKTTGVRNSPLHF.

The CDR3 protein is CATQGQGVPTDTQYF. For the CDR3, the DNA is TGCGCCACCCAAGGACAGGGCGTCCCCACAGATACGCAGTATTTT. This chain joins TRBV10-2 and TRBJ2-3; 8 bases are shared with TRBD1. The CDR3 has 15 residues. The V gene's germline CDR1 is WSHSY and CDR2 SAAADI. V dropped 10 bases and J dropped 2; count of bases not matched to a gene: 11.

The chain combines TRBV15 with TRBJ2-2; 7 bases line up with TRBD1. V gave up 3 bases and J gave up 13 bases; unmatched junction bases: 14. The length of the CDR3 is 15 residues. Germline-derived CDR1 and CDR2 are LNHNV and YYDKDF (reference sequence). CDR3: CATSRDRDRVVGLFF. DNA for the CDR3: TGTGCCACCAGCAGGGACCGGGACAGAGTAGTGGGGCTGTTTTTT.

This clonotype was seen more than once but under ten times. This chain links TRBV20-1 with TRBJ2-1, with no clear D. This CDR3 is 12 amino acids long. Per germline, CDR1 DFQATT and CDR2 SNEGSKA (reference sequence). The V gene lost 6 bases and the J gene lost 5 bases, with 11 bases spanning the gap. CDR3 region: CSASPKDNEQFF. The CDR3 DNA reads TGCAGTGCATCCCCCAAGGACAATGAGCAGTTCTTC.

CDR3 loop: CASSEWTGGPYEQYF. The CDR3 DNA follows: TGTGCCAGCAGTGAATGGACAGGGGGGCCGTACGAGCAGTACTTC. The chain couples TRBV6-1 to TRBJ2-7; 10 bases align to TRBD1. Germline CDR1 and CDR2: MNHNS and SASEGT. This CDR3 spans 15 amino acids. Trimming cost V 2 bases and J 4 bases; bases outside gene matches: 5.

The chain employs TRBV12-3 or TRBV12-4 and TRBJ2-4; D is unresolved. The J call is in doubt because the DNA end fits TRBJ2-7 better. There are 12 residues in the CDR3. The CDR3 loop reads CASTAALYEQYF. The CDR3, as DNA: TGTGCCAGCACCGCGGCCCTCTACGAGCAGTACTTC.

The chain has TRBV20-1 and TRBJ2-2; 12 bases are shared with TRBD2. CDR1 DFQATT and CDR2 SNEGSKA come from the germline V gene (reference sequence). V was pared by 0 bases and J by 4 bases, with 6 bases of the junction left unmatched. The CDR3 has 17 residues. CDR3 sequence: CSARDPLAGGFTGELFF. The CDR3 DNA follows: TGCAGTGCTAGAGATCCACTAGCGGGAGGATTCACCGGGGAGCTGTTTTTT.

The chain combines TRBV7-8 with TRBJ2-1; 10 bases match TRBD2. Trimming took 4 bases from V and 6 from J; bases not matched to a gene: 9. Germline values: CDR1 SGHVS, CDR2 FQNEAQ. The CDR3 length is 16 residues. The CDR3 sequence is CASSSQTSGPSNEQFF. Written as DNA, the CDR3 is TGTGCCAGCAGCTCCCAGACTAGCGGGCCCAGCAATGAGCAGTTCTTC. Full variable domain (rest looked up from reference TRBV7-8 and TRBJ2-1): GAGVSQSPRYKVAKRGQDVALRCDPISGHVSLFWYQQALGQGPEFLTYFQNEAQLDKSGLPSDRFFAERPEGSVSTLKIQRTQQEDSAVYLCASSSQTSGPSNEQFFGPGTRLTVL.